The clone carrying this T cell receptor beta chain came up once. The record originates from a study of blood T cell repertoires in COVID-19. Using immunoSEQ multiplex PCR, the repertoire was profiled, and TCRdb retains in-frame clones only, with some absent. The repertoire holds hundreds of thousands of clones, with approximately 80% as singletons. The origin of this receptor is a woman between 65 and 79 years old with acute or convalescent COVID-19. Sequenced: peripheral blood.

The CDR3, as DNA: TGTGCCAGCAGCCCGGGCCTCACAGGGATAGGAACTGAAGCTTTCTTT. Its translation is CASSPGLTGIGTEAFF. This chain uses TRBV7-9 with TRBJ1-1; TRBD1 might be the D (6 bases). Germline V gene data show CDR1 as SEHNR and CDR2 as FQNEAQ (reference sequence). Trimming took 5 bases from V and 5 from J, leaving 21 bases between them. CDR3 length equals 16 residues.